The 16 T cell receptor beta chains below all came from one sample that was sequenced in a study of blood T cell repertoires in COVID-19. Clones were read by immunoSEQ multiplex PCR, and TCRdb kept only the in-frame ones, dropping some. This sample carries about 220,000 clones, 75% to 85% of them seen once, and the ten largest clones take more than 2%. The source material was peripheral blood. Every receptor here comes from a woman in her 70s with COVID-19, enrolled during active disease.

This rearrangement joins TRBV10-3 to TRBJ1-6, with D possibly TRBD1 on 5 matching bases. The V gene lost 6 bases and the J gene lost 8 bases, with 14 bases spanning the gap. Per the germline V gene, CDR1 is ENHRY and CDR2 is SYGVKD. The CDR3 extends over 14 amino acids. DNA of the CDR3: TGTGCCATCAGGGTGGAGGGGTTATATTCACCCCTCCACTTT. Its translation: CAIRVEGLYSPLHF.

CDR3 nucleotides: TGCAGCGGATCCGGGACAGGGTTTGGAAACACCATATATTTT. As protein: CSGSGTGFGNTIYF. The rearrangement links TRBV29-1 to TRBJ1-3, with 9 positions matching TRBD1. The V segment lost 7 bases and the J segment 3 bases; nucleotides outside the gene matches: 7. The germline V gene has CDR1 SQVTM and CDR2 ANQGSEA. This CDR3 has 14 amino acids.

The chain links TRBV9 to TRBJ1-2; the D gene is possibly TRBD1 (5 bases). V dropped 4 bases and J dropped 6 bases, with 22 bases sitting between them. The CDR3 covers 16 residues. CDR1 SGDLS and CDR2 YYNGEE come from the germline V gene. The CDR3 DNA sequence: TGTGCCAGCAGCACGGCGGCGGGACCGACGGCCGATGGCTACACCTTC. Translated, it gives CASSTAAGPTADGYTF. Full variable domain (rest looked up from reference TRBV9 and TRBJ1-2): DSGVTQTPKHLITATGQRVTLRCSPRSGDLSVYWYQQSLDQGLQFLIQYYNGEERAKGNILERFSAQQFPDLHSELNLSSLELGDSALYFCASSTAAGPTADGYTFGSGTRLTVV.

This sequence joins TRBV7-2 and TRBJ1-2; 7 bases match TRBD1. With 1 base clipped from V and 6 bases from J, the junction kept 8 bases outside the gene matches. Germline CDR1 SGHTA, CDR2 FQGNSA. This CDR3 has 15 residues. The CDR3 region has the DNA TGTGCCAGCAGCTTAGGGACAGGCGGCGTAGATGGCTACACCTTC. It codes for CASSLGTGGVDGYTF.

A single count supports this clone. The chain uses TRBV6-2 or TRBV6-3 and TRBJ2-5, with 9 bases identical to TRBD2. The CDR3 is 15 residues long. V was pared by 6 bases and J by 2 bases, with 7 bases of the junction left unmatched. Germline CDR1 and CDR2: MNHEY and SVGEGT. In nucleotides, the CDR3 is TGTGCCAGCAGCCCTGGACTAGCGTATCAAGAGACCCAGTACTTC. Translated: CASSPGLAYQETQYF.

The genes are TRBV7-2 and TRBJ1-2; no firm D call. Trimming took 1 base from V and 3 from J, leaving 18 bases between them. The germline V gene encodes CDR1 SGHTA and CDR2 FQGNSA. The CDR3 runs 17 residues. The CDR3 coding sequence is TGTGCCAGCAGCTTAGGAGGGTGGGGAATCGTTGACTATGGCTACACCTTC. Amino acids: CASSLGGWGIVDYGYTF.

The chain links TRBV18 to TRBJ1-1, with 8 positions matching TRBD1. The V gene's germline CDR1 is KGHSH and CDR2 LQKENI. Losses at the gene ends were 3 bases for V and 1 base for J; bases not matched to a gene: 10. The CDR3 consists of 17 residues. The CDR3 DNA reads as TGTGCCAGCTCACCTTACCCAGGGGGCGGTGCGAACACTGAAGCTTTCTTT. Protein: CASSPYPGGGANTEAFF.

The gene calls are TRBV24-1 and TRBJ2-3, with TRBD2 matching 9 bases. Germline V gene lookup returns CDR1 KGHDR and CDR2 SFDVKD. Trimming cost V 3 bases and J 5 bases; bases outside gene matches: 5. CDR3 length equals 15 residues. CDR3 nucleotide sequence: TGTGCCACCAGTGATAGCCGGACTAGCGTAGATACGCAGTATTTT. Its translation: CATSDSRTSVDTQYF.

The rearrangement uses TRBV7-9 and TRBJ1-1; possible D gene TRBD1, 5 bases. V was shortened by 1 base and J by 1 base, with 10 bases between the two germline ends. Germline V gene data show CDR1 as SEHNR and CDR2 as FQNEAQ (reference sequence). This CDR3 contains 15 residues. For the CDR3, the DNA is TGTGCCAGCAGCTTAGGGTTAGGGGAGAACACTGAAGCTTTCTTT. Translation: CASSLGLGENTEAFF.

The J gene is TRBJ1-2, the V gene TRBV2; possibly TRBD1 for D (6 bases). The CDR3 extends over 13 amino acids. Germline-derived CDR1 and CDR2 are SNHLY and FYNNEI. Trimming removed 7 bases from V and 3 bases from J, with 12 bases in between. CDR3 bases: TGTGCCAGCATGGCAGGGGCGTACTATGGCTACACCTTC. Its translation is CASMAGAYYGYTF. Variable domain in full (rest from reference TRBV2 and TRBJ1-2): EPEVTQTPSHQVTQMGQEVILRCVPISNHLYFYWYRQILGQKVEFLVSFYNNEISEKSEIFDDQFSVERPDGSNFTLKIRSTKLEDSAMYFCASMAGAYYGYTFGSGTRLTVV.

This chain links TRBV2 with TRBJ1-5, with 10 bases lining up with TRBD1. The CDR3 has 15 residues. V trimming: 6 bases; J trimming: 2 bases; junction bases outside the gene matches: 4. Germline assignment: CDR1 SNHLY and CDR2 FYNNEI. CDR3 sequence (DNA): TGTGCCAGCAGCCCAGGGACAGGGGGCAATCAGCCCCAGCATTTT. Its protein product is CASSPGTGGNQPQHF.

V and J are TRBV5-8 and TRBJ1-4; 9 nucleotides match TRBD1. V lost 5 bases to trimming and J lost 3 bases; unmatched junction nucleotides: 8. The CDR3 length is 16 residues. Germline assignment: CDR1 SGHTS and CDR2 YDEGEE. The CDR3 here is CASSLPGQGPNEKLFF. Here the CDR3 DNA reads TGTGCCAGCAGTTTACCGGGACAGGGACCTAATGAAAAACTGTTTTTT.

This clone occurred once. This chain connects TRBV18 to TRBJ1-6; unclear D gene. The V gene's germline CDR1 is KGHSH and CDR2 LQKENI. This CDR3 region has 14 residues. Trimming pared 6 bases from V and 0 bases from J, leaving 6 bases between. CDR3 loop: CASSPSSYNSPLHF. The CDR3 DNA sequence: TGTGCCAGCTCTCCCAGCTCCTATAATTCACCCCTCCACTTT. The entire variable domain, with the rest obtained from reference TRBV18 and TRBJ1-6, is as follows: NAGVMQNPRHLVRRRGQEARLRCSPMKGHSHVYWYRQLPEEGLKFMVYLQKENIIDESGMPKERFSAEFPKEGPSILRIQQVVRGDSAAYFCASSPSSYNSPLHFGNGTRLTVT.

For the CDR3, the DNA is TGTGCCAGCAGTCCTCTGTCGGGGGGCCTAACTGAAGCTTTCTTT. Translating it yields CASSPLSGGLTEAFF. The J gene is TRBJ1-1, the V gene TRBV6-5; D may be TRBD1 (6 bases). CDR1 and CDR2 (germline): MNHEY, SVGAGI. V was shortened by 5 bases and J by 5 bases, with 18 bases between the two germline ends. This CDR3 comprises 15 residues.

Written as DNA, the CDR3 is TGTGCCAGTAGTATACAGGGGGCCGGAAAACTGTTTTTT. Its translation is CASSIQGAGKLFF. The chain has TRBV19 and TRBJ1-4; 8 nucleotides match TRBD1. The ends lost 2 bases at V and 10 bases at J; junction bases unmatched: 3. Germline V gene data show CDR1 as LNHDA and CDR2 as SQIVND (reference sequence). The CDR3 spans 13 residues.

This clone was counted many times. The chain has TRBV7-9 and TRBJ1-2, with a weak D call TRBD1 (5 bases). The CDR3 sequence is 15 residues long. Germline V gives CDR1 SEHNR, CDR2 FQNEAQ (reference sequence). V dropped 1 base and J dropped 1 base, with 10 bases sitting between them. Here the CDR3 reads CASSLDQGFNYGYTF. The CDR3 coding sequence is TGTGCCAGCAGCTTAGACCAGGGCTTTAACTATGGCTACACCTTC.